The source of this T cell receptor (beta chain) is a study of patients and donors after allogeneic stem cell transplantation. CDR1 and CDR2 from the germline V gene are DFQATT and SNEGSKA (reference sequence). CDR3 length equals 15 residues. V was shortened by 0 bases and J by 5 bases, with 14 bases between the two germline ends. A single record per CDR3 protein comes from TCRdb applying MiXCR to the RT-PCR reads. Among about 410,000 distinct CDR3 sequences listed, roughly 17% were seen once. This chain joins TRBV20-1 and TRBJ2-1, with D possibly matching TRBD2 (6 bases). Sequenced sample: blood, either unsorted or a sorted T cell fraction (not recorded which). The TCR was taken from a human donor who was either an allogeneic HSCT recipient or a stem cell or donor lymphocyte infusion donor (not recorded which). It is not recorded whose cells these are; they may come from a transplant donor. The DNA for the CDR3 is TGCAGTGCTAGAGAGGTGGCGGGGCTCAACAATGAGCAGTTCTTC. Protein sequence: CSAREVAGLNNEQFF.